The next 18 T cell receptor beta chains were all read from a single sample in a study of cytomegalovirus exposure and HLA in healthy donors. The PCR had 60 Vbeta and 13 Jbeta primers. The table came from immunoSEQ multiplex PCR; TCRdb's copy has only in-frame clones and leaves some out. The sample includes 110,000 to 150,000 clones, 75% to 90% of them seen just once. Sequenced sample: PBMCs. The source of these receptors is a female donor in good health and CMV-seronegative.

The rearrangement uses TRBV29-1 and TRBJ2-7; D is possibly TRBD2 (6 bases). Germline CDR1 SQVTM, CDR2 ANQGSEA. Trimming cost V 4 bases and J 2 bases, with 15 bases left between them. This CDR3 has 14 residues. The CDR3 region is CSVGGTLIPYEQYF. The CDR3 DNA is TGCAGCGTTGGGGGGACTCTAATACCCTACGAGCAGTACTTC.

This chain's CDR3 is CASAASGTVPYEQYF. CDR3 sequence (DNA): TGTGCCAGCGCGGCTAGCGGGACCGTTCCCTACGAGCAGTACTTC. The gene calls are TRBV6-5 and TRBJ2-7; 9 nucleotides line up with TRBD2. V trimming: 8 bases; J trimming: 2 bases; junction bases outside the gene matches: 10. Germline CDR1 and CDR2: MNHEY and SVGAGI. This CDR3 is built from 15 residues.

V is TRBV13 and J is TRBJ2-7; D ambiguous. This CDR3 is built from 12 residues. V dropped 0 bases and J dropped 4 bases, with 4 bases sitting between them. CDR1 is PRHDT and CDR2 is FYEKMQ in the germline V gene (reference sequence). For the CDR3, the DNA is TGTGCCAGCAGCTTAGGCCGGTACGAGCAGTACTTC. Translation gives CASSLGRYEQYF. Combining the CDR3 with reference TRBV13 and TRBJ2-7 gives the whole variable domain AAGVIQSPRHLIKEKRETATLKCYPIPRHDTVYWYQQGPGQDPQFLISFYEKMQSDKGSIPDRFSAQQFSDYHSELNMSSLELGDSALYFCASSLGRYEQYFGPGTRLTVT.

The chain carries TRBV11-2 and TRBJ1-1; D is unclear. V gave up 5 bases and J gave up 7 bases, with 14 bases separating them. The CDR3 sequence is 13 residues long. Germline lookup yields CDR1 SGHAT and CDR2 FQNNGV. CDR3: CASSPYTGYEAFF. For the CDR3, the DNA is TGTGCCAGCAGCCCATACACCGGGTATGAAGCTTTCTTT.

Comments on this clone: In the same sample, other DNA sequences code for this CDR3. The CDR3 DNA is TGTGCCAGCAGTTTGGACAGCTACGAGCAGTACTTC. Translating it yields CASSLDSYEQYF. The V and J genes are TRBV28 and TRBJ2-7; D is possibly TRBD1 (6 bases). Per germline, CDR1 MDHEN and CDR2 SYDVKM. This CDR3 comprises 12 residues. V lost 3 bases and J lost 3, with 6 bases in between.

J is TRBJ2-7 and V is TRBV23-1; TRBD2 agrees at 13 bases. TRBV23-1 is treated as an ORF (open reading frame) with a function not yet certain. V lost 0 bases to trimming and J lost 6 bases; unmatched junction nucleotides: 17. This CDR3 has 20 residues. CDR3 sequence (DNA): TGCGCCAGCAGTCAATCCCGGACTAGCGGGAGTCTCCGCTACTACGGCGAGCAGTACTTC. This encodes CASSQSRTSGSLRYYGEQYF.

The chain is built from TRBV27 and TRBJ2-1; D perhaps matches TRBD2 (6 bases). Per the germline V gene, CDR1 is MNHEY and CDR2 is SMNVEV (reference sequence). The V gene lost 0 bases and the J gene lost 5 bases, with 11 bases spanning the gap. CDR3 length: 15 amino acids. The CDR3 protein is CASSLSTDYDNEQFF. CDR3 sequence (DNA): TGTGCCAGCAGTTTATCGACGGACTACGACAATGAGCAGTTCTTC.

The chain carries TRBV6-1 and TRBJ1-2; a weak D match, TRBD1 (5 bases). CDR1 is MNHNS and CDR2 is SASEGT in the germline V gene. CDR3 length: 14 amino acids. The ends were cut back, 7 bases at V and 1 base at J, with 13 bases in the middle. CDR3 amino acids: CASTSGRVNYGYTF. As DNA, the CDR3 is TGTGCCAGCACTTCCGGCAGGGTTAACTATGGCTACACCTTC.

The rearrangement uses TRBV5-1 and TRBJ2-5, with 9 bases lining up with TRBD1. The V segment lost 4 bases and the J segment 2 bases; nucleotides outside the gene matches: 3. Germline CDR1 and CDR2: SGHRS and YFSETQ. This CDR3 spans 14 amino acids. The CDR3 nucleotides are TGCGCCAGCAGCCCGGGACAGGGTCAAGAGACCCAGTACTTC. Amino acids: CASSPGQGQETQYF.

This clone was recorded once. The rearrangement links TRBV5-1 to TRBJ2-2, with TRBD2 matching over 11 bases. This CDR3 is 18 amino acids long. CDR1 SGHRS and CDR2 YFSETQ come from the germline V gene. Trimming cost V 0 bases and J 8 bases; bases outside gene matches: 12. Here the CDR3 reads CASSLARTSGSRSGELFF. The CDR3 bases are TGCGCCAGCAGCTTGGCCCGCACTAGCGGGAGTAGGTCGGGGGAGCTGTTTTTT.

The genes are TRBV10-3 and TRBJ1-2, with D possibly being TRBD1 (6 bases). V lost 9 bases and J 1 base, leaving 12 bases between the germline ends. CDR1 is ENHRY and CDR2 is SYGVKD in the germline V gene. This CDR3 has 13 residues. The CDR3 loop reads CAITGILNYGYTF. CDR3 nucleotides: TGTGCCATAACAGGGATCCTTAACTATGGCTACACCTTC.

The gene calls are TRBV6-6 and TRBJ1-2, with D possibly TRBD1 on 6 matching bases. Per the germline V gene, CDR1 is MNHNY and CDR2 is SVGAGI (reference sequence). Between the trimmed V and J ends, which lost 6 bases and 4 bases, there was a span of 15 bases. The CDR3 extends over 14 amino acids. The CDR3 loop reads CASSATGMGYGYTF. The CDR3 region has the DNA TGTGCCAGCAGCGCTACAGGGATGGGCTATGGCTACACCTTC.

A word on this clone: At one end, the junction sequence differs from germline, possibly due to a read error. The gene calls are TRBV7-9 and TRBJ1-1, with D tentatively TRBD1 (5 bases). CDR3 size: 12 residues. Germline assignment: CDR1 SEHNR and CDR2 FQNEAQ (reference sequence). The CDR3 region is CSSSLGESEAFF. CDR3 nucleotides: TGTTCCAGCAGCCTAGGGGAGTCCGAAGCTTTCTTT.

This clone was detected a few times. This chain links TRBV5-8 with TRBJ1-5, with D possibly being TRBD1 (6 bases). The V end was cut by 4 bases, the J end by 4 bases, with 15 bases between. Germline CDR1 SGHTS, CDR2 YDEGEE. The CDR3 covers 15 residues. The CDR3: CASSSGTTQNQPQHF. The CDR3 DNA is TGTGCCAGCAGCAGCGGGACAACCCAAAATCAGCCCCAGCATTTT.

This chain links TRBV7-9 with TRBJ2-3; 11 bases fit TRBD2. CDR1 is SEHNR and CDR2 is FQNEAQ in the germline V gene (reference sequence). V gave up 5 bases and J gave up 2 bases; unmatched junction bases: 6. The CDR3 is 16 amino acids. The CDR3 here is CASSKSTSGNTDTQYF. The CDR3 nucleotides read TGTGCCAGCAGCAAATCGACTAGCGGGAACACAGATACGCAGTATTTT.

The DNA of the CDR3 is TGCGCCAGCAGCCAGCCTTCAGGGCCGAACTATGGCTACACCTTC. Translation gives CASSQPSGPNYGYTF. This chain links TRBV4-1 with TRBJ1-2; D possibly corresponds to TRBD1 (5 bases). The CDR3 has 15 amino acids. CDR1 is MGHRA and CDR2 is YSYEKL in the germline V gene. V was cut by 3 bases and J by 2 bases, with 13 bases left in between.

The chain employs TRBV6-5 and TRBJ2-1; 8 bases fit TRBD2. There are 11 residues in the CDR3. With V trimmed by 7 bases and J by 7 bases, 0 bases remained unmatched. Germline V gene data show CDR1 as MNHEY and CDR2 as SVGAGI. The CDR3, as DNA: TGTGCCAGCACGGGAGGGAATGAGCAGTTCTTC. The encoded protein is CASTGGNEQFF.

The genes are TRBV14 and TRBJ2-2, with 10 positions matching TRBD1. The germline CDR1 and CDR2 sequences are SGHDN and FVKESK. This CDR3 is built from 19 residues. J lost 6 bases, V lost 0 bases, and 13 bases had no gene match. The DNA of the CDR3 is TGTGCCAGCAGCCAAGAATGGACCCGGGACAGGGGATTCCCCGGGGAGCTGTTTTTT. It encodes CASSQEWTRDRGFPGELFF.